Detailed here is one T cell receptor beta chain. What it recognizes is unknown. CDR1 SGHRS and CDR2 YFSETQ come from the germline V gene. V was shortened by 4 bases and J by 6 bases, with 15 bases between the two germline ends. This CDR3 region has 14 residues. The assay was immunoSEQ multiplex PCR, and TCRdb's table has in-frame clones only and misses some. The data show some 140,000 clones, more than 80% seen once. The data were obtained in a study of T cells in localized non-small cell lung cancer. Whole-study results and caveats: A median about 50 of the top 100 tumor clones appeared in adjacent lung. The study linked higher blood T cell density to longer overall survival. Uninvolved adjacent lung had more T cell clonality than any other tissue, topping tumor.

This chain joins TRBV5-1 and TRBJ2-3; tentatively, D is TRBD1 (5 bases). The sequencing used peripheral blood, collected before any cancer treatment. The sequence was collected from a female donor of 60 years or more with stage I lung adenocarcinoma. In DNA form, the CDR3 reads TGCGCCAGCAGCCCGCAAGACCGACAGGATACGCAGTATTTT. It codes for CASSPQDRQDTQYF.